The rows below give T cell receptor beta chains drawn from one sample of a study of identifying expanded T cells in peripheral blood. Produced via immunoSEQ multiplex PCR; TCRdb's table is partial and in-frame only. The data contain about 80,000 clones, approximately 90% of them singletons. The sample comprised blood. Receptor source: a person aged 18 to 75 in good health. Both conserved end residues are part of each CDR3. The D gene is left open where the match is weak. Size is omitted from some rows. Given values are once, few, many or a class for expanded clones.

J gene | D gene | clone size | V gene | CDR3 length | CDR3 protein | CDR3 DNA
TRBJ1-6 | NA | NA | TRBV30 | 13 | CAWSVSRDSPLHF | TGTGCCTGGAGTGTATCAAGGGATTCACCCCTCCACTTT
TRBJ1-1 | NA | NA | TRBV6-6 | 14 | CATLGRFGNTEAFF | TGTGCCACCCTTGGGAGGTTCGGGAACACTGAAGCTTTCTTT
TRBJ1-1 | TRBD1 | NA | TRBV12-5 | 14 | CASGLDRGDTEAFF | TGTGCTAGTGGTTTGGACAGGGGCGACACTGAAGCTTTCTTT
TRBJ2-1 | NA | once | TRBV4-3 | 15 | CASSQERTPYNEQFF | TGCGCCAGCAGCCAAGAACGGACACCTTACAATGAGCAGTTCTTC
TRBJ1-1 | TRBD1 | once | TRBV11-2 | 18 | CASSLIRGQGQGDTEAFF | TGTGCCAGCAGCTTGATACGTGGACAGGGGCAGGGGGACACTGAAGCTTTCTTT
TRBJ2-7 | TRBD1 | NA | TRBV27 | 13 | CASRTGGAGEQYF | TGTGCCAGCCGTACAGGGGGCGCGGGGGAGCAGTACTTC
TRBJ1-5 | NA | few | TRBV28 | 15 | CASSPTLGASQPQHF | TGTGCCAGCAGCCCCACGCTCGGGGCCTCTCAGCCCCAGCATTTT
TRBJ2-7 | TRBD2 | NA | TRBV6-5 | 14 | CATTTSGGSYEQYF | TGTGCCACGACAACTAGCGGGGGCTCCTACGAGCAGTACTTC
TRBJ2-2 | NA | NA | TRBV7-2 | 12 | CASSPWRGELFF | TGTGCCAGCAGCCCCTGGCGCGGGGAGCTGTTTTTT
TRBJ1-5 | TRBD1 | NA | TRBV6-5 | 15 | CASSRTTGGRQPQHF | TGTGCCAGCAGTCGAACGACAGGGGGACGTCAGCCCCAGCATTTT
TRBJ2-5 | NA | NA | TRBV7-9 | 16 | CASSSGLGDPGETQYF | TGTGCCAGCAGCTCCGGACTTGGGGACCCGGGGGAGACCCAGTACTTC
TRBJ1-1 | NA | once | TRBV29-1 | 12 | CSVGSGNTEAFF | TGCAGCGTTGGTAGTGGTAACACTGAAGCTTTCTTT
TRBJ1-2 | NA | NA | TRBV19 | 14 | CASSTAESNYGYTF | TGTGCCAGTAGTACAGCCGAATCTAACTATGGCTACACCTTC
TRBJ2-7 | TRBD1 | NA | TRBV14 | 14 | CASSTQGADYEQYF | TGTGCCAGCAGCACACAGGGGGCGGACTACGAGCAGTACTTC
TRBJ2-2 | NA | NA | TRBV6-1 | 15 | CASSVSAGPTGELFF | TGTGCCAGCAGCGTTTCGGCGGGACCCACCGGGGAGCTGTTTTTT
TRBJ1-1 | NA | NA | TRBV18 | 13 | CASSGQPNTEAFF | TGTGCCAGCTCCGGCCAGCCGAACACTGAAGCTTTCTTT
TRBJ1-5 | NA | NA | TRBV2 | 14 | CASSGSRGPRAQHF | TGTGCCAGCAGTGGGTCGAGGGGCCCTCGGGCCCAGCATTTT
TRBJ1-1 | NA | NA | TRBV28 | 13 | CATDSNMNTEAFF | TGTGCCACGGACAGCAACATGAACACTGAAGCTTTCTTT
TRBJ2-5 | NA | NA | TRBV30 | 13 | CAGRNSLQETQYF | TGTGCCGGGCGCAACAGCCTACAAGAGACCCAGTACTTC
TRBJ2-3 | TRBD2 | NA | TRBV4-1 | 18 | CASSQDQFALAGEDTQYF | TGCGCCAGCAGCCAAGACCAGTTTGCTCTAGCGGGGGAAGATACGCAGTATTTT
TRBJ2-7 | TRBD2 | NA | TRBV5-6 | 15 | CASSSSAGFSYEQYF | TGTGCCAGCAGCTCTTCAGCGGGATTCTCCTACGAGCAGTACTTC
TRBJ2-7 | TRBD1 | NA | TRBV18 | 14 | CASSPGQGLNEQYF | TGTGCCAGCTCACCGGGACAGGGCCTAAACGAGCAGTACTTC
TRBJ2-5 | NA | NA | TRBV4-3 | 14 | CASSQGRGGETQYF | TGCGCCAGCAGCCAAGGAAGGGGCGGGGAGACCCAGTACTTC